This T cell receptor beta chain appears in the sequencing data of a study of blood T cells in healthy people across ages. Study-level background: Capturing about one barcoded beta molecule per two T cells was achieved by template switching. Study observations and caveats: With naive T cell percentage, TCR beta diversity showed a strong correlation. Age advanced and TCR beta diversity per million T cells fell, roughly linearly.

It was with a sample-barcoded 5' primer and a J-beta primer mix that a second PCR of roughly 7 to 12 cycles was run. Each CDR3 protein gets one entry after TCRdb re-called the 5' RACE reads with MiXCR. The sample lists about 800,000 distinct CDR3 sequences, over 45% seen once, with 22% in the top ten. This clonotype was found a few times. The target antigen is unknown. The CDR3 runs 12 residues. Germline V CDR1 and CDR2: SGHRS, YFSETQ. The V gene lost 5 bases and the J gene lost 7 bases, with 9 bases spanning the gap. Each sample used at least 6 million PBMCs. This TCR came from a man between 25 and 39 years old in good health. The chain recombines TRBV5-1 with TRBJ1-4; D unresolved. The sequenced sample was blood. The CDR3 DNA sequence: TGCGCCAGCAGGCGAGGAAGTGAAAAACTGTTTTTT. Its protein product is CASRRGSEKLFF.